The 19 T cell receptor beta chains below all came from one sample that was sequenced in a study of T cell repertoires in cytomegalovirus infection. These receptors' antigens are unknown. TCRdb ran MiXCR on the reads and lists one entry per CDR3 protein. The sample lists roughly 180,000 distinct CDR3 sequences; roughly 20% were seen once. The sample here was CD8+ T cells from cultured PBMCs, taken from culture after CMV antigen stimulation. The receptors shown here come from a human donor in good health (CMV status not recorded). Some clones in this sample may be carry-over from other donors' samples.

The rearrangement links TRBV7-2 to TRBJ1-6; 8 bases align to TRBD1. The CDR3 consists of 16 residues. Unmatched junction bases numbered 8, after V lost 2 bases and J lost 8 bases. The V gene's germline CDR1 is SGHTA and CDR2 FQGNSA. CDR3 in DNA: TGTGCCAGCAGCTTACTTGGAACAGGGGGAGATTCACCCCTCCACTTT. Its protein is CASSLLGTGGDSPLHF.

The sample holds a few counts of this clonotype. The rearrangement links TRBV25-1 to TRBJ2-6, with 8 bases identical to TRBD1. Germline V lookup: CDR1 MGHDK, CDR2 SYGVNS. CDR3 size: 17 residues. V was clipped by 5 bases and J by 0 bases; unmatched bases: 6. CDR3 DNA sequence: TGTGCCAGCAGTCAGGACAGGGTGGCCTCTGGGGCCAACGTCCTGACTTTC. Its translation: CASSQDRVASGANVLTF.

This clonotype was observed a few times. The chain couples TRBV9 to TRBJ1-5, with D maybe TRBD1 (5 bases). This CDR3 is built from 15 residues. Trimming stripped 2 bases from V and 6 bases from J, with 15 bases between. In germline, CDR1 is SGDLS, CDR2 YYNGEE. The CDR3 nucleotides are TGTGCCAGCAGCGTTAGTGGTGCCGGGGGTCAGCCCCAGCATTTT. It encodes CASSVSGAGGQPQHF.

V gene TRBV7-8 combines with J gene TRBJ1-3; D ambiguous. With 4 bases removed from V and 0 bases from J, the gap between germline ends came to 13 bases. The CDR3 spans 16 residues. Germline values: CDR1 SGHVS, CDR2 FQNEAQ. The CDR3, as DNA: TGTGCCAGCAGCTCCCCCGGCAGGAGCTCTGGAAACACCATATATTTT. It is translated as CASSSPGRSSGNTIYF.

The chain carries TRBV6-5 and TRBJ1-2; a possible D gene is TRBD1 (5 bases). The CDR3 consists of 13 residues. Germline CDR1 reads MNHEY; CDR2 reads SVGAGI. Trimming left V 7 bases short and J 5 bases short, with 14 bases between. The CDR3 spells CASTDPRVYGYTF. CDR3 DNA sequence: TGTGCCAGCACCGATCCCAGGGTGTATGGCTACACCTTC.

This clonotype is labeled as medium-sized. J is TRBJ1-1 and V is TRBV28; D ambiguous. There are 15 residues in the CDR3. V was cut by 2 bases and J by 1 base, with 11 bases left in between. Germline V gene data show CDR1 as MDHEN and CDR2 as SYDVKM. CDR3 protein: CASSLKRTGNTEAFF. The DNA for the CDR3 is TGTGCCAGCAGTTTAAAGAGGACGGGGAACACTGAAGCTTTCTTT.

This chain links TRBV7-3 with TRBJ1-1; D ambiguous. The CDR3 has 14 amino acids. V shed 2 bases and J shed 1 base, with 8 bases lying between them. The germline CDR1 and CDR2 sequences are SGHTA and FQGTGA. The CDR3 loop reads CASSLGRENTEAFF. CDR3 nucleotides: TGTGCCAGCAGCTTAGGGCGGGAGAACACTGAAGCTTTCTTT.

The chain carries TRBV5-6 and TRBJ1-5; the match to TRBD1 covers 7 bases. CDR3 length: 14 residues. Germline V CDR1 and CDR2: SGHDT, YYEEEE. V lost 3 bases and J lost 6; bases outside the gene matches: 6. CDR3 amino acids: CASSSTTGAQPQHF. The DNA of the CDR3 is TGTGCCAGCAGCTCCACCACAGGGGCTCAGCCCCAGCATTTT.

This clonotype was seen a few times. CDR3 loop: CASSPLRTGVETQYF. The CDR3, as DNA: TGTGCCAGCAGTCCCCTTCGGACAGGGGTAGAGACCCAGTACTTC. V and J are TRBV12-3 or TRBV12-4 and TRBJ2-5; 9 nucleotides line up with TRBD1. This CDR3 spans 15 amino acids. Trimming took 5 bases from V and 4 from J; bases not matched to a gene: 8.

This clonotype was observed many times. The chain joins TRBV20-1 to TRBJ1-2; 10 bases align to TRBD1. CDR3 length equals 17 residues. V was clipped by 3 bases and J by 1 base; unmatched bases: 11. Germline loops: CDR1 DFQATT, CDR2 SNEGSKA (reference sequence). CDR3 DNA: TGCAGTGCTAGTCCCCTCTTTGACAGGGGGCATAACTATGGCTACACCTTC. Translated, it gives CSASPLFDRGHNYGYTF.

This clonotype was seen repeatedly, ten times or more. The chain couples TRBV6-5 to TRBJ2-1; D assignment may be TRBD1 or TRBD2 (6 bases each). Per germline, CDR1 MNHEY and CDR2 SVGAGI. The V gene lost 2 bases and the J gene lost 2 bases, with 13 bases spanning the gap. CDR3 length equals 16 residues. CDR3 in DNA: TGTGCCAGCAGTTACCTCGTAGGGGGGACCTACAATGAGCAGTTCTTC. It yields the protein CASSYLVGGTYNEQFF.

This clonotype was counted between two and nine times. The J gene is TRBJ1-6, the V gene TRBV28; TRBD1 agrees at 9 bases. This CDR3 contains 14 residues. Germline CDR1 MDHEN, CDR2 SYDVKM. The J segment lost 9 bases and the V segment lost 5 bases, leaving 5 bases of the junction unmatched. CDR3 coding DNA: TGTGCCAGCAGTCCTGACAGGGGGGGTTCACCCCTCCACTTT. Encoded protein: CASSPDRGGSPLHF.

The chain combines TRBV7-8 with TRBJ2-3; D remains unclear. V was clipped by 1 base and J by 0 bases, with 8 bases between them. The CDR3 sequence is 15 residues long. Germline values: CDR1 SGHVS, CDR2 FQNEAQ. CDR3 in amino acids: CASSLGTGSTDTQYF. In DNA, the CDR3 is TGTGCCAGCAGCTTAGGGACGGGCAGCACAGATACGCAGTATTTT.

This rearrangement joins TRBV7-2 to TRBJ2-7; weak D call: TRBD1 (6 bases). V lost 4 bases and J lost 0, with 13 bases in between. This CDR3 is 15 amino acids long. In germline, CDR1 is SGHTA, CDR2 FQGNSA. The CDR3 DNA reads TGTGCCAGCAGCTCCTACAGGACAGTCTCCTACGAGCAGTACTTC. As protein: CASSSYRTVSYEQYF.

The chain combines TRBV7-2 with TRBJ2-7; 10 nucleotides agree with TRBD2. Germline V lookup: CDR1 SGHTA, CDR2 FQGNSA. V gave up 3 bases and J gave up 3 bases; unmatched junction bases: 2. This CDR3 has 14 residues. This chain's CDR3 is CASSFERGGYEQYF. DNA of the CDR3: TGTGCCAGCAGCTTTGAGCGGGGGGGCTACGAGCAGTACTTC.

This chain links TRBV4-1 with TRBJ2-3; D ambiguous. The CDR3 is 16 amino acids. V was pared by 3 bases and J by 0 bases, with 13 bases between. The germline V gene encodes CDR1 MGHRA and CDR2 YSYEKL. The CDR3 DNA sequence: TGCGCCAGCAGCCACCCAAAGGTCTCTAGCACAGATACGCAGTATTTT. It encodes CASSHPKVSSTDTQYF.

The J gene is TRBJ1-2, the V gene TRBV6-5; TRBD1 matches 7 bases. This CDR3 contains 14 residues. The germline V gene has CDR1 MNHEY and CDR2 SVGAGI. The J segment lost 6 bases and the V segment lost 4 bases, leaving 8 bases of the junction unmatched. For the CDR3, the DNA is TGTGCCAGCAGTTCGGAAGGGGGCGAGGATGGCTACACCTTC. It encodes CASSSEGGEDGYTF.

The genes are TRBV12-3 or TRBV12-4 and TRBJ2-2, with D hard to call. This CDR3 is built from 12 residues. With 3 bases removed from V and 6 bases from J, the gap between germline ends came to 5 bases. In DNA, the CDR3 is TGTGCCAGCAGTTTTAAACCCGGGGAGCTGTTTTTT. It codes for CASSFKPGELFF.

This clonotype was detected only a few times. This chain connects TRBV7-2 to TRBJ1-3; D remains ambiguous. V lost 2 bases and J 2 bases, leaving 13 bases between the germline ends. CDR3 length: 16 residues. CDR1 and CDR2 from the germline V gene are SGHTA and FQGNSA. The CDR3 bases are TGTGCCAGCAGCTTATTACTAAGTATCACTGGAAACACCATATATTTT. It specifies CASSLLLSITGNTIYF.